The 15 T cell receptor beta chains reported below all come from one sample, sequenced in a study of relationships among human T cell subsets. Th1 cells were collected as flow-through following bead selections for CD25, CD56 and CD294. From mRNA, alpha and beta CDR3 regions were amplified using semiquantitative ARM-PCR. Exponential amplification used communal superprimers after tagged nested gene-specific primers in ARM-PCR. MiXCR, run by TCRdb on the multiplex PCR reads, gives a single entry per CDR3 protein. Of 10,000 to 15,000 distinct CDR3 sequences listed, around 70% are singletons. Sequencing was done on a sample of CD4+ Th1 cells sorted from blood. Source of these receptors: a man between 40 and 49 years old in good health.

V and J are TRBV14 and TRBJ2-7; 7 nucleotides line up with TRBD1. In germline, CDR1 is SGHDN, CDR2 FVKESK. This CDR3 region has 15 residues. Trimming at V came to 5 bases and at J to 0 bases, leaving 7 bases not matched to a gene. CDR3 sequence (DNA): TGTGCCAGCAGCTCCCACAGGGGAAGCTCCTACGAGCAGTACTTC. It encodes CASSSHRGSSYEQYF.

This clonotype was observed once. The rearrangement joins TRBV11-2 to TRBJ2-3, with 8 bases identical to TRBD2. The trim removed 5 bases at V and 1 base at J, leaving 5 bases unmatched. CDR3 size: 15 residues. Germline CDR1 SGHAT, CDR2 FQNNGV. As DNA, the CDR3 is TGTGCCAGCAGCCAGGGACTAGGTGGCACAGATACGCAGTATTTT. Its translation: CASSQGLGGTDTQYF.

The chain recombines TRBV19 with TRBJ2-2; 7 bases are shared with TRBD1. V was clipped by 4 bases and J by 3 bases; unmatched bases: 5. CDR1 and CDR2 from the germline V gene are LNHDA and SQIVND (reference sequence). CDR3 length equals 15 residues. In DNA form, the CDR3 reads TGTGCCAGTAGTAAAGGGGGACAGTACACCGGGGAGCTGTTTTTT. Amino acids: CASSKGGQYTGELFF.

This clonotype showed up just a few times. V and J are TRBV5-1 and TRBJ2-7; the D is unclear. The CDR3 covers 15 residues. V lost 4 bases to trimming and J lost 0 bases, with 14 bases between them. CDR1 is SGHRS and CDR2 is YFSETQ in the germline V gene. The chain's CDR3 is CASSAERLSSYEQYF. As DNA, the CDR3 is TGCGCCAGCAGCGCTGAGAGGCTAAGCTCCTACGAGCAGTACTTC.

The chain uses TRBV6-1 and TRBJ1-5, with a weak D call TRBD1 (5 bases). The V end lost 5 bases, the J end lost 4 bases, and 12 bases lay between the germline ends. CDR1 and CDR2 from the germline V gene are MNHNS and SASEGT. The CDR3 is made up of 14 amino acids. This chain's CDR3 is CASSQMGGNQPQHF. The CDR3 DNA reads as TGTGCCAGCAGTCAGATGGGGGGGAATCAGCCCCAGCATTTT.

The sample holds a few counts of this clonotype. This chain joins TRBV5-6 and TRBJ2-7; 8 bases are a match to TRBD1. CDR1 and CDR2 (germline): SGHDT, YYEEEE. Germline trimming cut 3 bases from V and 2 bases from J; bases unmatched to any gene: 1. CDR3 length: 13 amino acids. The CDR3 here is CASSSDRAYEQYF. CDR3 coding DNA: TGTGCCAGCAGCTCGGACAGGGCCTACGAGCAGTACTTC.

The chain carries TRBV7-9 and TRBJ2-1; the match to TRBD1 covers 8 bases. Trimming cost V 1 base and J 8 bases; bases outside gene matches: 7. Germline values: CDR1 SEHNR, CDR2 FQNEAQ (reference sequence). This CDR3 has 15 residues. Here the CDR3 DNA reads TGTGCCAGCAGCTTAGGGGACAGGATGTTCGATGAGCAGTTCTTC. This codes for CASSLGDRMFDEQFF.

The chain uses TRBV19 and TRBJ2-2; TRBD2 matches at 8 bases. V lost 5 bases, J lost 1 base, and 3 bases stayed unmatched. The CDR3 runs to 15 residues. Germline loops: CDR1 LNHDA, CDR2 SQIVND (reference sequence). The CDR3 nucleotides are TGTGCCAGTAGTCGGACTAGCCTGAACACCGGGGAGCTGTTTTTT. Amino acids: CASSRTSLNTGELFF.

The V call is TRBV28, the J call TRBJ2-4, with unresolved D. Trimming removed 3 bases from V and 6 bases from J, with 3 bases in between. Germline CDR1 and CDR2: MDHEN and SYDVKM. The CDR3 contains 11 residues. The CDR3 region is CASSLGNIQYF. The CDR3 DNA reads TGTGCCAGCAGTTTGGGAAACATTCAGTACTTC.

This clonotype was seen a handful of times. The rearrangement joins TRBV25-1 to TRBJ2-5; perhaps TRBD2 as D (5 bases). The CDR3 is 12 residues long. Germline lookup yields CDR1 MGHDK and CDR2 SYGVNS. V was cut by 8 bases and J by 10 bases, with 17 bases left in between. CDR3: CASGGYPSIQYF. CDR3 DNA sequence: TGTGCCAGCGGCGGGTATCCGTCGATCCAGTACTTC.

This clonotype came up a few times. The rearrangement links TRBV12-3 or TRBV12-4 to TRBJ1-1; 7 bases align to TRBD1. The CDR3 has 14 residues. J was trimmed by 3 bases and V by 5 bases; bases with no gene match: 6. CDR3 residues: CASSPHQGDTEAFF. Written as DNA, the CDR3 is TGTGCCAGCAGTCCCCACCAGGGGGACACTGAAGCTTTCTTT.

J is TRBJ2-7 and V is TRBV28; D could derive from TRBD1 or TRBD2 (7 bases each). The V end lost 7 bases, the J end lost 2 bases, and 21 bases lay between the germline ends. The length of the CDR3 is 16 residues. Germline loops: CDR1 MDHEN, CDR2 SYDVKM. CDR3 region: CASTPGGGDSPYEQYF. The CDR3 nucleotides read TGTGCCAGCACCCCCGGTGGGGGGGACAGCCCCTACGAGCAGTACTTC.

This chain links TRBV11-1 with TRBJ2-3; 12 bases are a match to TRBD2. The CDR3 consists of 16 residues. Germline V gene sequence: CDR1 SGHAT, CDR2 FQDESV (reference sequence). The trim removed 5 bases at V and 6 bases at J, leaving 9 bases unmatched. CDR3 sequence (DNA): TGTGCCAGCAGCGTATCAACACTAGCGGGAGGCGATACGCAGTATTTT. It specifies CASSVSTLAGGDTQYF. The variable domain in full, completed from reference TRBV11-1 and TRBJ2-3, reads EAEVAQSPRYKITEKSQAVAFWCDPISGHATLYWYRQILGQGPELLVQFQDESVVDDSQLPKDRFSAERLKGVDSTLKIQPAELGDSAMYLCASSVSTLAGGDTQYFGPGTRLTVL.

The rearrangement uses TRBV27 and TRBJ2-7; possible D gene TRBD2, 6 bases. Germline V gene lookup returns CDR1 MNHEY and CDR2 SMNVEV (reference sequence). V was cut by 6 bases and J by 5 bases, with 17 bases left in between. The CDR3 has 14 amino acids. Here the CDR3 reads CASRPGGIWHEQYF. The CDR3, as DNA: TGTGCCAGCAGGCCCGGGGGAATCTGGCACGAGCAGTACTTC.

This clonotype was counted only a few times. The chain links TRBV29-1 to TRBJ2-1; possible D gene TRBD1, 6 bases. Trimming took 1 base from V and 10 from J, leaving 8 bases between them. The CDR3 covers 11 residues. CDR1 and CDR2 from the germline V gene are SQVTM and ANQGSEA. The CDR3 DNA reads as TGCAGCGTTGAAGGTGACAGGGAGCAGTTCTTC. Encoded protein: CSVEGDREQFF.